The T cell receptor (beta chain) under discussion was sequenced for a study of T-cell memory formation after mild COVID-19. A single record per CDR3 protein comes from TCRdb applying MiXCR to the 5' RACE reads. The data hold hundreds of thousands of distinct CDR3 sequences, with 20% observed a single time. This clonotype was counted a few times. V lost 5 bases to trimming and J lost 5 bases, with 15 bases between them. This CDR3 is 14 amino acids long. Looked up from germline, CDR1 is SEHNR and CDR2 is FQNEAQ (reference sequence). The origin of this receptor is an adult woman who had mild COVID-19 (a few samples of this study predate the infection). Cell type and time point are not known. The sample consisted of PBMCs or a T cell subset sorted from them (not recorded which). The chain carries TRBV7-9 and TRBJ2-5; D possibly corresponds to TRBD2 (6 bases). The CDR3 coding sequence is TGTGCCAGCAGCCGCGCGGGACCCATGGAGACCCAGTACTTC. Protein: CASSRAGPMETQYF.